Each of the 31 T cell receptor beta chains below was sequenced from the same sample in a study of human T cells and chemical hapten exposure. The time point was: patch test 1, 2 weeks after DPC sensitization. Specified treatment: therapeutic diphenylcyclopropenone sensitization with weekly scalp DPC. TCRdb re-analysed the RACE reads in MiXCR, keeping a single row per CDR3 protein. Found here are approximately 340,000 distinct CDR3 sequences, around 7% of them singletons; the top ten hold approximately 8.9%. The material sequenced was whole blood, taken in connection with sensitization to the hapten diphenylcyclopropenone (DPC). These receptors originate from a woman aged 18-30 years with alopecia areata. Some clones in this sample may be carry-over from other donors' samples.

This clonotype appeared many times. This sequence joins TRBV4-3 and TRBJ2-5; D possibly matches TRBD1 or TRBD2 (5 bases each). Germline V gives CDR1 LGHNA, CDR2 YSLEER. The CDR3 is made up of 13 amino acids. Trimming shortened V by 5 bases and J by 3 bases, and 10 bases separated the two germline ends. For the CDR3, the DNA is TGCGCCAGCAGCGTGGGACCGAAAGAGACCCAGTACTTC. Its translation: CASSVGPKETQYF.

The sample holds a few counts of this clonotype. V usage is TRBV2 and J usage is TRBJ1-1; no reliable D call. This CDR3 comprises 12 residues. The germline gives CDR1 SNHLY, CDR2 FYNNEI. V was cut by 8 bases and J by 0 bases, with 7 bases left in between. CDR3 in amino acids: CASLQVNTEAFF. In DNA form, the CDR3 reads TGTGCCAGCTTGCAGGTGAACACTGAAGCTTTCTTT.

This clonotype has a count of ten or more. The chain is built from TRBV7-9 and TRBJ2-7; D gene ambiguous. Trimming stripped 5 bases from V and 3 bases from J, with 5 bases between. CDR1 and CDR2 (germline): SEHNR, FQNEAQ (reference sequence). This CDR3 comprises 11 residues. This chain's CDR3 is CASSAYYEQYF. The CDR3 DNA sequence: TGTGCCAGCAGCGCATACTACGAGCAGTACTTC.

This clonotype showed up many times. The chain is built from TRBV27 and TRBJ2-1; TRBD2 is a possible D gene (6 bases). With 2 bases removed from V and 2 bases from J, the gap between germline ends came to 22 bases. This CDR3 has 19 amino acids. Per the germline V gene, CDR1 is MNHEY and CDR2 is SMNVEV (reference sequence). CDR3 residues: CASSLISLGGRGAYNEQFF. DNA of the CDR3: TGTGCCAGCAGTTTAATCTCCCTCGGAGGGAGAGGGGCCTACAATGAGCAGTTCTTC.

This clonotype was found a few times. This chain joins TRBV6-2 or TRBV6-3 and TRBJ1-6; D remains ambiguous. CDR3 length: 18 amino acids. Trimming shortened V by 3 bases and J by 9 bases, and 24 bases separated the two germline ends. Germline V gene lookup returns CDR1 MNHEY and CDR2 SVGEGT. DNA for the CDR3: TGTGCCAGCAGTTATGTGCCTTTAGGAGGTGGTCTTGCTTCACCCCTCCACTTT. Encoded protein: CASSYVPLGGGLASPLHF.

The sample holds a few counts of this clonotype. The V call is TRBV19, the J call TRBJ1-2; the match to TRBD1 covers 7 bases. There are 14 residues in the CDR3. Germline V gene lookup returns CDR1 LNHDA and CDR2 SQIVND (reference sequence). Losses at the gene ends were 4 bases for V and 5 bases for J; bases not matched to a gene: 7. The CDR3 DNA is TGTGCCAGTAGTAGACGGGACAGCGGGTATGGCTACACCTTC. Translated: CASSRRDSGYGYTF.

This clonotype turned up a few times. The chain carries TRBV6-2 or TRBV6-3 and TRBJ2-5; no clear D gene. The germline CDR1 and CDR2 sequences are MNHEY and SVGEGT. The CDR3 is 16 amino acids. Deletions cut 0 bases from V and 0 bases from J, with 11 bases between. The CDR3 reads CASSYSSPRNQETQYF. CDR3 nucleotides: TGTGCCAGCAGTTACTCGAGTCCGAGAAACCAAGAGACCCAGTACTTC.

The chain joins TRBV7-9 to TRBJ1-2, with a tentative D call TRBD1 (6 bases). This CDR3 spans 14 amino acids. Trimming cost V 5 bases and J 8 bases, with 18 bases left between them. Germline CDR1 SEHNR, CDR2 FQNEAQ (reference sequence). CDR3 nucleotides: TGTGCCAGCAGCAAAGATTGGGGGGCTCAAGGCTACACCTTC. Protein product: CASSKDWGAQGYTF.

This clonotype was seen a handful of times. The genes are TRBV29-1 and TRBJ2-5; TRBD1 matches 8 bases. The V gene's germline CDR1 is SQVTM and CDR2 ANQGSEA. V lost 7 bases and J lost 5; bases outside the gene matches: 9. CDR3 length: 13 residues. The CDR3 here is CSGRDRPLETQYF. In DNA, the CDR3 is TGCAGCGGGAGGGACAGGCCGCTTGAGACCCAGTACTTC.

This clonotype has more than one count but fewer than ten. This rearrangement joins TRBV6-5 to TRBJ1-1; D is ambiguous. Per the germline V gene, CDR1 is MNHEY and CDR2 is SVGAGI. The CDR3 is 13 residues long. The V gene lost 4 bases and the J gene lost 6 bases, with 12 bases spanning the gap. As DNA, the CDR3 is TGTGCCAGCAGTTCGTTAGCGGTGGCTGAAGCTTTCTTT. Protein sequence: CASSSLAVAEAFF.

In this sample, this clonotype turned up many times. The chain has TRBV2 and TRBJ1-2; D gene unclear. The CDR3 contains 14 residues. CDR1 is SNHLY, CDR2 FYNNEI, per germline. V lost 3 bases and J lost 0, with 8 bases in between. CDR3 protein: CASSDDTSNYGYTF. As DNA, the CDR3 is TGTGCCAGCAGTGATGACACCTCTAACTATGGCTACACCTTC.

The rearrangement links TRBV3-1 to TRBJ2-3, with 8 nucleotides matching TRBD2. The germline CDR1 and CDR2 sequences are LGHDT and YNNKEL (reference sequence). V dropped 0 bases and J dropped 7; count of bases not matched to a gene: 6. CDR3 length: 15 residues. This CDR3 is CASSQDLAGGNTQYF. CDR3 bases: TGTGCCAGCAGCCAAGATCTGGCGGGGGGAAATACGCAGTATTTT.

The J gene is TRBJ1-1, the V gene TRBV6-6; 8 bases match TRBD1. The CDR3 has 17 residues. V was pared by 6 bases and J by 2 bases, with 14 bases of the junction left unmatched. Germline CDR1 and CDR2: MNHNY and SVGAGI (reference sequence). CDR3 amino acids: CASSWDGQGGINTEAFF. DNA of the CDR3: TGTGCCAGCAGCTGGGACGGACAGGGCGGGATAAACACTGAAGCTTTCTTT.

The chain combines TRBV27 with TRBJ1-5; possible D gene TRBD1, 5 bases. Trimming removed 2 bases from V and 4 bases from J, with 12 bases in between. This CDR3 has 15 amino acids. CDR1 is MNHEY, CDR2 SMNVEV, per germline (reference sequence). The CDR3 sequence is CASSLKGRANQPQHF. The DNA for the CDR3 is TGTGCCAGCAGTTTAAAGGGCAGGGCGAATCAGCCCCAGCATTTT.

This clonotype has at least ten counts. The chain joins TRBV12-3 or TRBV12-4 to TRBJ1-1; D not resolved. This CDR3 contains 11 residues. V lost 4 bases to trimming and J lost 11 bases, with 11 bases between them. The CDR3 DNA reads TGTGCCAGCAGTTGGACGGGTAGGGCTTTCTTT. Its protein product is CASSWTGRAFF.

This clonotype was counted ten times or more. The gene calls are TRBV20-1 and TRBJ1-1, with 8 bases lining up with TRBD1. The CDR3 contains 15 residues. The V gene's germline CDR1 is DFQATT and CDR2 SNEGSKA (reference sequence). V shed 1 base and J 1 base; nucleotides not matched to a gene: 5. CDR3 sequence reads: CSARASQGANTEAFF. CDR3 nucleotides: TGCAGTGCTAGAGCCTCCCAGGGGGCGAACACTGAAGCTTTCTTT.

The chain combines TRBV25-1 with TRBJ1-5; 7 bases agree with TRBD1. With V trimmed by 4 bases and J by 5 bases, 8 bases remained unmatched. Germline V CDR1 and CDR2: MGHDK, SYGVNS. This CDR3 has 15 amino acids. CDR3 nucleotide sequence: TGTGCCAGCAGTGCTCAGGGGGACCCCCATCAGCCCCAGCATTTT. Its translation: CASSAQGDPHQPQHF.

This clonotype was seen only a few times. This chain uses TRBV28 with TRBJ2-7; possible D gene TRBD2, 5 bases. CDR1 is MDHEN, CDR2 SYDVKM, per germline. Trimming stripped 6 bases from V and 3 bases from J, with 15 bases between. The CDR3 extends over 14 amino acids. The CDR3, as DNA: TGTGCCAGCAGACCTAGCTCAATGAACTACGAGCAGTACTTC. Translated: CASRPSSMNYEQYF.

This clonotype showed up just a few times. This chain links TRBV7-2 with TRBJ2-3, with D uncertain. Germline V lookup: CDR1 SGHTA, CDR2 FQGNSA. The CDR3 is 15 amino acids. Deletions cut 5 bases from V and 2 bases from J, with 14 bases between. The chain's CDR3 is CASSMGLANTDTQYF. The DNA of the CDR3 is TGTGCCAGCAGCATGGGCCTGGCCAACACAGATACGCAGTATTTT.

This clonotype was seen only a few times. This chain links TRBV6-5 with TRBJ2-6, with D hard to call. Trimming pared 5 bases from V and 0 bases from J, leaving 8 bases between. The CDR3 sequence is 15 residues long. Looked up from germline, CDR1 is MNHEY and CDR2 is SVGAGI. CDR3 bases: TGTGCCAGCAGTGGGATGAGCTCTGGGGCCAACGTCCTGACTTTC. Translation: CASSGMSSGANVLTF.

This clonotype was counted ten times or more. The chain has TRBV11-2 and TRBJ2-7; 7 bases fit TRBD2. Germline CDR1 reads SGHAT; CDR2 reads FQNNGV. The CDR3 totals 15 residues. With V trimmed by 2 bases and J by 4 bases, 8 bases remained unmatched. The CDR3, as DNA: TGTGCCAGCAGCTTACCCCCCACAGCGGGGTACGAGCAGTACTTC. Translating gives CASSLPPTAGYEQYF.

In its sample, this clonotype was seen many times. The rearrangement joins TRBV11-3 to TRBJ1-5; D is unresolved. This CDR3 is 16 amino acids long. V dropped 5 bases and J dropped 1 base, with 15 bases sitting between them. Germline loops: CDR1 SGHNT, CDR2 YENEEA. CDR3 nucleotides: TGTGCCAGCAGCCCCCTCCCCGTTTGGAGCAATCAGCCCCAGCATTTT. The encoded protein is CASSPLPVWSNQPQHF. Using reference TRBV11-3 and TRBJ1-5 for the parts outside the CDR3, the full variable domain is EAGVVQSPRYKIIEKKQPVAFWCNPISGHNTLYWYLQNLGQGPELLIRYENEEAVDDSQLPKDRFSAERLKGVDSTLKIQPAELGDSAVYLCASSPLPVWSNQPQHFGDGTRLSIL.

This clonotype appeared a few times. The chain employs TRBV5-1 and TRBJ2-7; D is undetermined. The CDR3 extends over 12 amino acids. CDR1 and CDR2 from the germline V gene are SGHRS and YFSETQ. V lost 3 bases to trimming and J lost 4 bases, with 8 bases between them. The CDR3 DNA reads TGCGCCAGCAGCTCGAGCCAGTACGAGCAGTACTTC. Its translation is CASSSSQYEQYF.

This clonotype was picked up a small number of times. The rearrangement links TRBV4-1 to TRBJ2-7, with 10 bases matching TRBD1. CDR3 size: 15 residues. Looked up from germline, CDR1 is MGHRA and CDR2 is YSYEKL. The V gene end was trimmed by 4 bases and the J gene end by 7 bases; junction bases not matched to a gene: 10. CDR3 sequence: CASSPQGQGSGEQYF. DNA of the CDR3: TGCGCCAGCAGCCCCCAGGGACAGGGGTCGGGGGAGCAGTACTTC.

In its sample, this clonotype was seen a few times. This sequence joins TRBV11-2 and TRBJ2-3; the D is unclear. Trimming cost V 0 bases and J 1 base, with 11 bases left between them. The CDR3 contains 16 residues. Germline assignment: CDR1 SGHAT and CDR2 FQNNGV. The CDR3 protein is CASSLDFALGTDTQYF. As DNA, the CDR3 is TGTGCCAGCAGCTTAGACTTCGCCCTCGGCACAGATACGCAGTATTTT.

There are many counts of this clonotype. This chain links TRBV7-2 with TRBJ2-1; a weak D match, TRBD2 (5 bases). V was trimmed by 8 bases and J by 4 bases, leaving 18 bases between them. Looked up from germline, CDR1 is SGHTA and CDR2 is FQGNSA. This CDR3 comprises 15 residues. CDR3 in amino acids: CASATIWTRYNEQFF. In nucleotides, the CDR3 is TGTGCCAGCGCCACAATCTGGACTCGTTACAATGAGCAGTTCTTC. Full variable domain (remainder filled in from reference TRBV7-2 and TRBJ2-1): GAGVSQSPSNKVTEKGKDVELRCDPISGHTALYWYRQSLGQGLEFLIYFQGNSAPDKSGLPSDRFSAERTGGSVSTLTIQRTQQEDSAVYLCASATIWTRYNEQFFGPGTRLTVL.

This clonotype came up a few times. V is TRBV9 and J is TRBJ2-7; TRBD1 matches at 9 bases. The CDR3 runs to 17 residues. Trimming removed 4 bases from V and 5 bases from J; junction bases left unmatched: 16. Germline CDR1 and CDR2: SGDLS and YYNGEE. CDR3 DNA: TGTGCCAGCAGCACTTCCCCCTCGACAGGGGGTAGCCACGAGCAGTACTTC. Amino acids: CASSTSPSTGGSHEQYF.

There are a few counts of this clonotype. The chain couples TRBV5-6 to TRBJ1-2; 7 bases are a match to TRBD1. CDR1 is SGHDT and CDR2 is YYEEEE in the germline V gene. V dropped 0 bases and J dropped 2; count of bases not matched to a gene: 4. This CDR3 is built from 15 residues. DNA for the CDR3: TGTGCCAGCAGCTTGGTAGGACAGGTAAACTATGGCTACACCTTC. This gives the protein CASSLVGQVNYGYTF.

In its sample, this clonotype was seen many times. The chain carries TRBV4-2 and TRBJ2-3, with 9 bases fitting TRBD2. V lost 0 bases and J lost 6; bases outside the gene matches: 10. Germline V lookup: CDR1 LGHNA, CDR2 YNFKEQ. The CDR3 contains 17 residues. DNA for the CDR3: TGTGCCAGCAGCCAAGATCGTGGGCGGGGGGGCCTGGATACGCAGTATTTT. Amino acid sequence: CASSQDRGRGGLDTQYF.

This clonotype showed up just a few times. The chain joins TRBV9 to TRBJ1-2, with D uncertain. Trimming cost V 1 base and J 3 bases, with 13 bases left between them. Per germline, CDR1 SGDLS and CDR2 YYNGEE. CDR3 length: 15 amino acids. CDR3 protein: CASSVFLPGYYGYTF. The CDR3 nucleotides are TGTGCCAGCAGCGTATTTCTGCCAGGATACTATGGCTACACCTTC. The full variable domain, its missing parts supplied by reference TRBV9 and TRBJ1-2, is DSGVTQTPKHLITATGQRVTLRCSPRSGDLSVYWYQQSLDQGLQFLIQYYNGEERAKGNILERFSAQQFPDLHSELNLSSLELGDSALYFCASSVFLPGYYGYTFGSGTRLTVV.

V gene TRBV3-1 combines with J gene TRBJ2-7; the D gene is possibly TRBD2 (5 bases). Germline V CDR1 and CDR2: LGHDT, YNNKEL (reference sequence). Trimming stripped 4 bases from V and 0 bases from J, with 10 bases between. CDR3 length: 14 residues. CDR3 protein: CASSPPGFSYEQYF. CDR3 DNA: TGTGCCAGCAGCCCCCCGGGATTCTCCTACGAGCAGTACTTC.